Listed below are T cell receptor beta chains from one sample, sequenced in a study of response to subunit inactivated influenza vaccine. TCRdb processed the RT-PCR reads anew with MiXCR; each CDR3 protein has one entry. The data show approximately 680,000 distinct CDR3 sequences, about 15% seen once. Sample: PBMCs from blood, taken approximately 13 days after vaccination. These receptors were collected from a man aged 45-60 years who received an inactivated influenza vaccine. Both conserved end residues are part of each CDR3. The D gene is left open where the match is weak. The size of a clone is reported for some rows only, either as once, few or many, or as a class for expanded clones.

V	D	J	size	DNA	CDR3
TRBV20-1	NA	TRBJ1-1	few	TGCAGTGCTAGAGAGAATTTTCTTGGGAGGACTGAAGCTTTCTTT	CSARENFLGRTEAFF
TRBV5-5	NA	TRBJ2-7	NA	TGTGCCAGCAGCTTGGTCAGGCCGGGGGACGAGCAGTACTTC	CASSLVRPGDEQYF
TRBV13	TRBD2	TRBJ2-3	once	TGTGCCAGCAGCGGGTCCGGGACTATAAACACAGATACGCAGTATTTT	CASSGSGTINTDTQYF
TRBV7-6	TRBD1	TRBJ2-7	few	TGTGCCAGCAGCTTATCCTTAGACAGGGCAGACGAGCAGTACTTC	CASSLSLDRADEQYF
TRBV7-2	NA	TRBJ2-4	few	TGTGCCAGCAGCTTAGCGTTTAGAGGGGGATACATTCAGTACTTC	CASSLAFRGGYIQYF
TRBV4-1	NA	TRBJ2-1	few	TGCGCCAGCAGCCCTATAGCGGCCCTTACATACAATGAGCAGTTCTTC	CASSPIAALTYNEQFF
TRBV5-5	NA	TRBJ2-5	NA	TGTGCCAGCAGCTTGGGGTGGGGCGGGACCGTCCAAGAGACCCAGTACTTC	CASSLGWGGTVQETQYF
TRBV5-1	TRBD2	TRBJ2-1	many	TGCGCCAGCAGCTTCGGGGGGGCCTACAATGAGCAGTTCTTC	CASSFGGAYNEQFF
TRBV5-4	NA	TRBJ2-7	few	TGTGCCAGCAGCTTGATGGGGAACTACGAGCAGTACTTC	CASSLMGNYEQYF
TRBV12-3/TRBV12-4	NA	TRBJ2-3	few	TGTGCCAGCACCCGTCAAGGCACAGATACGCAGTATTTT	CASTRQGTDTQYF
TRBV12-3/TRBV12-4	TRBD1	TRBJ2-7	NA	TGTGCCAGCAGGCTGACAGGGACGCGACTCCTTTTCTTC	CASRLTGTRLLFF
TRBV20-1	TRBD2	TRBJ2-5	few	TGCAGTGCTAAAGGGACTAGCGGGAATCAAGAGACCCAGTACTTC	CSAKGTSGNQETQYF
TRBV6-1	NA	TRBJ1-5	NA	TGTGCCAGCATGCAGTTGTGGGGGAATCAGCCCCAGCATTTT	CASMQLWGNQPQHF
TRBV7-2	NA	TRBJ2-7	few	TGTGCCAGCAGCCCAGATAAGGGGGGATTCTACGAGCAGTACTTC	CASSPDKGGFYEQYF
TRBV12-3/TRBV12-4	NA	TRBJ1-3	few	TGTGCCAGCAGAATACAGGGAACCGGAAACACCATATATTTT	CASRIQGTGNTIYF